This TCR beta chain was sequenced in a study of blood T cell repertoires in COVID-19. Study overall: Italy, Spain and the United States were the sources of the convalescent and acute COVID-19 samples. Nucleic acid was either cDNA or gDNA, and it came from T cells, B-cell-depleted T cells, or PBMCs.

CDR1 is SGHRS and CDR2 is YFSETQ in the germline V gene. The V and J ends lost 7 bases and 0 bases, in that order; junction bases with no gene match: 4. There are 15 residues in the CDR3. In the authors' workflow: Nucleated cell number was recorded as an estimate derived from reference gene primer amplification. Profiled with immunoSEQ multiplex PCR; TCRdb holds only in-frame clones, not every one. Clone size and the V and J calls come from that table; the DNA yielded D and trimming. Of some 290,000 clones in the sample, over 65% were seen once. This clonotype was obtained from a man between 60 and 75 years old who had recovered from COVID-19. V is TRBV5-1 and J is TRBJ2-7, with 13 nucleotides matching TRBD2. The source material was peripheral blood. The CDR3 DNA reads as TGCGCCAGCGGAACTAGCGGGGGGGCCTCCTACGAGCAGTACTTC. It specifies CASGTSGGASYEQYF. Full variable domain (rest looked up from reference TRBV5-1 and TRBJ2-7): KAGVTQTPRYLIKTRGQQVTLSCSPISGHRSVSWYQQTPGQGLQFLFEYFSETQRNKGNFPGRFSGRQFSNSRSEMNVSTLELGDSALYLCASGTSGGASYEQYFGPGTRLTVT.